Given below is one T cell receptor (beta chain) in context. This specimen comes from a study of T cell clones after liver transplantation. Germline loops: CDR1 SGHVS, CDR2 FQNEAQ. The CDR3 contains 14 residues. V was cut by 1 base and J by 2 bases, with 8 bases left in between. Sequencing was performed with immunoSEQ multiplex PCR; in TCRdb, only in-frame clones are kept and a portion is missing. The table lists tens of thousands of clones, more than 90% of them singletons. This sequence originates from a human donor who received a liver transplant. V gene TRBV7-8 combines with J gene TRBJ1-1, with D unresolved. The material sequenced was CD4+ T cells from blood, taken before liver transplant. CDR3 sequence: CASSLGSANTEAFF. As DNA, the CDR3 is TGTGCCAGCAGCTTAGGGAGCGCAAACACTGAAGCTTTCTTT.